These 24 T cell receptor beta chains originate from one sample sequenced in a study of early T cells in non-severe SARS-CoV-2 infection. MiXCR was run by TCRdb on the 5' RACE reads, yielding one entry per CDR3 protein. This sample has 69,000 or so distinct CDR3 sequences, with roughly 9.4% found just once. The sequenced material came from whole blood. These receptor sequences come from an adult who was a healthcare worker with PCR-confirmed SARS-CoV-2 infection or an uninfected control (not recorded which).

The sample holds many counts of this clonotype. V gene TRBV10-3 combines with J gene TRBJ1-2; 9 bases match TRBD1. J lost 4 bases, V lost 9 bases, and 9 bases had no gene match. This CDR3 contains 14 residues. CDR1 is ENHRY and CDR2 is SYGVKD in the germline V gene. For the CDR3, the DNA is TGTGCCATTTCCCCGGGACAGGGAACCTATGGCTACACCTTC. Its protein is CAISPGQGTYGYTF.

The chain joins TRBV29-1 to TRBJ2-2, with TRBD1 matching over 8 bases. With 8 bases clipped from V and 5 bases from J, the junction kept 7 bases outside the gene matches. This CDR3 has 13 amino acids. Per the germline V gene, CDR1 is SQVTM and CDR2 is ANQGSEA. This CDR3 is CSSRGTGTGELFF. CDR3 DNA sequence: TGCAGCTCCCGAGGGACAGGAACCGGGGAGCTGTTTTTT.

This clonotype occurred many times. The chain uses TRBV2 and TRBJ1-6; D might be TRBD1 (6 bases). The CDR3 is 14 residues long. With 7 bases removed from V and 9 bases from J, the gap between germline ends came to 16 bases. CDR1 and CDR2 from the germline V gene are SNHLY and FYNNEI. For the CDR3, the DNA is TGTGCCAGCAAGGCAGGGGCGGTCGGTTCACCCCTCCACTTT. It codes for CASKAGAVGSPLHF. The variable domain in full, completed from reference TRBV2 and TRBJ1-6, reads EPEVTQTPSHQVTQMGQEVILRCVPISNHLYFYWYRQILGQKVEFLVSFYNNEISEKSEIFDDQFSVERPDGSNFTLKIRSTKLEDSAMYFCASKAGAVGSPLHFGNGTRLTVT.

In this sample, this clonotype turned up many times. The CDR3 region is CATRPFTTGELFF. The CDR3 bases are TGTGCCACCAGGCCCTTCACCACCGGGGAGCTGTTTTTT. V and J are TRBV24-1 and TRBJ2-2, with D unclear. The V gene lost 7 bases and the J gene lost 4 bases, with 9 bases spanning the gap. This CDR3 contains 13 residues. In germline, CDR1 is KGHDR, CDR2 SFDVKD.

The sample holds a few counts of this clonotype. The chain couples TRBV19 to TRBJ2-1; 7 bases match TRBD1. The V gene's germline CDR1 is LNHDA and CDR2 SQIVND (reference sequence). The CDR3 is 13 residues long. J was trimmed by 9 bases and V by 5 bases; bases with no gene match: 7. CDR3 in amino acids: CASSEQGFGEQFF. The CDR3 coding sequence is TGTGCCAGTAGTGAACAGGGGTTCGGTGAGCAGTTCTTC.

This clonotype was seen more than once but under ten times. CDR3 DNA sequence: TGTGCCAGCAGCTTGAGGGCAGGGGCGGCTAACTATGGCTACACCTTC. Translating it yields CASSLRAGAANYGYTF. The V call is TRBV5-8, the J call TRBJ1-2, with D possibly matching TRBD1 (6 bases). CDR3 length: 16 amino acids. Germline V gene sequence: CDR1 SGHTS, CDR2 YDEGEE. Trimming took off 1 base at V and 0 bases at J, with 13 bases between the two ends.

This clonotype was counted ten times or more. The J gene is TRBJ2-5, the V gene TRBV29-1, with D uncertain. Germline V gives CDR1 SQVTM, CDR2 ANQGSEA. With 2 bases removed from V and 3 bases from J, the gap between germline ends came to 7 bases. The CDR3 spans 12 residues. CDR3 protein: CSVERLEETQYF. The CDR3 DNA reads TGCAGCGTTGAACGACTCGAAGAGACCCAGTACTTC.

The rearrangement joins TRBV6-6 to TRBJ2-7, with no clear D. This CDR3 is built from 17 residues. Germline CDR1 reads MNHNY; CDR2 reads SVGAGI (reference sequence). Trimming stripped 0 bases from V and 4 bases from J, with 19 bases between. The CDR3 loop reads CASSYSLRRVVSYEQYF. The CDR3 DNA follows: TGTGCCAGCAGTTACTCCCTAAGACGGGTGGTGAGTTACGAGCAGTACTTC.

At least ten counts were recorded for this clonotype. This chain uses TRBV5-1 with TRBJ2-3, with TRBD2 matching over 9 bases. The CDR3 runs 14 residues. The V gene end was trimmed by 6 bases and the J gene end by 5 bases; junction bases not matched to a gene: 7. CDR1 is SGHRS, CDR2 YFSETQ, per germline. The CDR3 reads CASTELAGVDTQYF. The CDR3 DNA reads TGCGCCAGCACAGAATTAGCGGGAGTAGATACGCAGTATTTT.

This clonotype was counted between two and nine times. The rearrangement links TRBV7-6 to TRBJ2-2; D gene uncertain. This CDR3 has 13 residues. CDR1 and CDR2 (germline): SGHVS, FNYEAQ. Deletions cut 5 bases from V and 6 bases from J, with 10 bases between. The CDR3 sequence: CASSTRMAGELFF. The CDR3 DNA reads as TGTGCCAGCAGCACCCGAATGGCCGGGGAGCTGTTTTTT.

In its sample, this clonotype was seen many times. The rearrangement uses TRBV12-3 or TRBV12-4 and TRBJ2-7; 7 bases are shared with TRBD2. The CDR3 is made up of 13 amino acids. V was pared by 2 bases and J by 3 bases, with 1 base of the junction left unmatched. The CDR3 DNA reads TGTGCCAGCAGTTTATCTAGCGGCTACGAGCAGTACTTC. Translating it yields CASSLSSGYEQYF.

DNA of the CDR3: TGTGCCAGCAGCGTACAGGTAACCTACGAGCAGTACTTC. Protein product: CASSVQVTYEQYF. The V gene is TRBV7-9, the J gene TRBJ2-7, with D possibly TRBD1 on 5 matching bases. Germline V gives CDR1 SEHNR, CDR2 FQNEAQ (reference sequence). V was trimmed by 5 bases and J by 2 bases, leaving 10 bases between them. The CDR3 length is 13 residues.

This clonotype has just a few counts. This chain connects TRBV27 to TRBJ2-1; 8 bases align to TRBD1. Germline V gene lookup returns CDR1 MNHEY and CDR2 SMNVEV (reference sequence). V was clipped by 5 bases and J by 1 base; unmatched bases: 10. This CDR3 contains 17 residues. The CDR3 bases are TGTGCCAGCAGTCACCTCAGGGGGCGCGGGTCCTACAATGAGCAGTTCTTC. Its translation is CASSHLRGRGSYNEQFF.

This clonotype appeared many times. V is TRBV7-2 and J is TRBJ2-3; D is perhaps TRBD2 (5 bases). The length of the CDR3 is 13 residues. V shed 0 bases and J shed 6 bases, with 7 bases lying between them. Germline CDR1 and CDR2: SGHTA and FQGNSA. The CDR3: CASSLAERDTQYF. The CDR3 region has the DNA TGTGCCAGCAGCTTAGCGGAGCGGGATACGCAGTATTTT.

This clonotype was picked up a small number of times. V usage is TRBV5-6 and J usage is TRBJ2-3; 14 bases line up with TRBD2. V lost 4 bases and J lost 1; bases outside the gene matches: 5. Per the germline V gene, CDR1 is SGHDT and CDR2 is YYEEEE. There are 17 residues in the CDR3. The CDR3 sequence is CASSAPGLAGGTDTQYF. In DNA, the CDR3 is TGTGCCAGCAGCGCTCCGGGACTAGCGGGGGGCACAGATACGCAGTATTTT.

This clonotype was picked up a small number of times. CDR3 loop: CASSQGDRTYGYTF. Here the CDR3 DNA reads TGCGCCAGCAGCCAAGGAGACAGAACCTATGGCTACACCTTC. This chain connects TRBV4-1 to TRBJ1-2; D possibly corresponds to TRBD1 (5 bases). The CDR3 runs to 14 residues. The V gene's germline CDR1 is MGHRA and CDR2 YSYEKL. Trimming left V 1 base short and J 4 bases short, with 10 bases between.

This clonotype appeared many times. The rearrangement uses TRBV18 and TRBJ1-1; D possibly corresponds to TRBD1 (5 bases). This CDR3 spans 16 amino acids. V was trimmed by 5 bases and J by 4 bases, leaving 20 bases between them. Germline CDR1 is KGHSH and CDR2 is LQKENI. In DNA, the CDR3 is TGTGCCAGCTCAAAAACCACTTATCAGGGAGGCACTGAAGCTTTCTTT. Translated, it gives CASSKTTYQGGTEAFF.

The V call is TRBV10-3, the J call TRBJ2-3; 9 bases fit TRBD1. Per the germline V gene, CDR1 is ENHRY and CDR2 is SYGVKD. The CDR3 sequence is 14 residues long. V shed 4 bases, J shed 3 bases, and the junction held 2 bases outside the gene matches. The CDR3 DNA reads TGTGCCATCAGTGGGACAGGGGATACAGATACGCAGTATTTT. Encoded protein: CAISGTGDTDTQYF.

This clonotype was picked up many times. This rearrangement joins TRBV19 to TRBJ2-1; no clear D. V shed 1 base and J shed 0 bases, with 10 bases lying between them. Germline V gene data show CDR1 as LNHDA and CDR2 as SQIVND (reference sequence). This CDR3 region has 16 residues. CDR3 protein: CASSIAALSSYNEQFF. CDR3 DNA: TGTGCCAGTAGTATAGCGGCACTATCCTCCTACAATGAGCAGTTCTTC.

This clonotype was observed a handful of times. The chain combines TRBV10-3 with TRBJ2-7; D remains ambiguous. From germline, CDR1 is ENHRY and CDR2 SYGVKD. The CDR3 runs to 12 residues. Trimming stripped 0 bases from V and 5 bases from J, with 5 bases between. For the CDR3, the DNA is TGTGCCATCAGTGAGTCCAGCCACGAGCAGTACTTC. Protein: CAISESSHEQYF.

In this sample, this clonotype turned up many times. The chain uses TRBV5-1 and TRBJ1-2, with TRBD1 identical over 7 bases. V was clipped by 4 bases and J by 5 bases; unmatched bases: 5. Germline V lookup: CDR1 SGHRS, CDR2 YFSETQ. There are 13 residues in the CDR3. The CDR3 region has the DNA TGCGCCAGCAGCAGTACAGGGGATTATGGCTACACCTTC. It codes for CASSSTGDYGYTF.

This clonotype was observed at least ten times. This rearrangement joins TRBV2 to TRBJ1-2, with TRBD1 identical over 9 bases. Germline CDR1 reads SNHLY; CDR2 reads FYNNEI. The ends lost 5 bases at V and 4 bases at J; junction bases unmatched: 5. The CDR3 runs to 14 residues. CDR3 coding DNA: TGTGCCAGCAGTTCCGGGACAGGGTCCTATGGCTACACCTTC. Its translation: CASSSGTGSYGYTF.

This clonotype was seen many times. This chain connects TRBV11-2 to TRBJ2-1; TRBD1 matches at 9 bases. CDR1 SGHAT and CDR2 FQNNGV come from the germline V gene. CDR3 size: 15 residues. With 1 base clipped from V and 7 bases from J, the junction kept 5 bases outside the gene matches. Here the CDR3 reads CASSLGRQGGNEQFF. The CDR3 DNA reads TGTGCCAGCAGCTTAGGTCGACAGGGGGGGAATGAGCAGTTCTTC.

Ten or more counts support this clonotype. The chain is built from TRBV20-1 and TRBJ2-2, with D possibly matching TRBD1 (5 bases). The CDR3 extends over 17 amino acids. Trimming stripped 6 bases from V and 3 bases from J, with 23 bases between. CDR1 and CDR2 (germline): DFQATT, SNEGSKA (reference sequence). CDR3 in amino acids: CSALEMRSRVYTGELFF. The CDR3 DNA reads TGCAGTGCCCTAGAGATGCGGAGCAGGGTTTACACCGGGGAGCTGTTTTTT.